Detailed here is one T cell receptor beta chain. One end of the junction does not line up with germline, which may come from a read error. The time point: peripheral blood 6 weeks after treatment start. The germline gives CDR1 SEHNR, CDR2 FQNEAQ (reference sequence). This CDR3 has 13 residues. The assay was immunoSEQ multiplex PCR, and TCRdb's table has in-frame clones only and misses some. The sample shows fewer than 90,000 clones, under 95% of them seen only once. The data derive from a study of PD-L1 blockade in urothelial cancer. The rearrangement uses TRBV7-9 and TRBJ1-4; D is unresolved. The sequenced sample was PBMCs, obtained around atezolizumab (anti-PD-L1) treatment. This receptor was obtained from a woman of 80 years or more with urothelial cancer. The CDR3 region has the DNA TGTGCCGGCAGAACACAGAATAATGAAAAACTGTTTTTT. Amino acid sequence: CAGRTQNNEKLFF.